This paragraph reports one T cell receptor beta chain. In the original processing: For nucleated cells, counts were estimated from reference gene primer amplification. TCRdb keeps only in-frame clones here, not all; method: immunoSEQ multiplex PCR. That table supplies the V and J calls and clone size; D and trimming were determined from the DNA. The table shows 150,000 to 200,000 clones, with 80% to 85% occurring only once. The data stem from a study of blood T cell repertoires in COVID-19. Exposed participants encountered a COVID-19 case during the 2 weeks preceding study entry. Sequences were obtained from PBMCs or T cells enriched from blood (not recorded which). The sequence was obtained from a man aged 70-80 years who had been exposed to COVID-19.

The CDR3 is CASSLVHGGSTEAFF. The CDR3 bases are TGTGCCAGCAGCTTGGTGCATGGGGGCTCCACTGAAGCTTTCTTT. The chain joins TRBV5-5 to TRBJ1-1; D may be TRBD1 (6 bases). Germline lookup yields CDR1 SGHKS and CDR2 YYEKEE (reference sequence). The CDR3 length is 15 residues. V was cut by 0 bases and J by 4 bases, with 13 bases left in between.